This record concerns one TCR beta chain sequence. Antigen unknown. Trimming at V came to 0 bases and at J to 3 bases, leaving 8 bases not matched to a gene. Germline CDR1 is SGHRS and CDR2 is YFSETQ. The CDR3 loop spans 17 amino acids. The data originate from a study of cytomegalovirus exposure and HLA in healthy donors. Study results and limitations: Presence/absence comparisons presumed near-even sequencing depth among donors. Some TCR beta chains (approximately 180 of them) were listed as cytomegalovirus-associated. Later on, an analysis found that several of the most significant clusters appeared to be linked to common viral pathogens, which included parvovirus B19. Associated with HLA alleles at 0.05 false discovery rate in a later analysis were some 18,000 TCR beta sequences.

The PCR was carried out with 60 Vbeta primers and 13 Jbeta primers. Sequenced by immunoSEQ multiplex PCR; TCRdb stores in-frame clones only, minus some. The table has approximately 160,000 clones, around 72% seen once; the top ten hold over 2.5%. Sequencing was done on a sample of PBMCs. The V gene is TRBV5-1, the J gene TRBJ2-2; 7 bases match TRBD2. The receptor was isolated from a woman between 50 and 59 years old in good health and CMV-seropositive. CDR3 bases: TGCGCCAGCAGCTTGGCCTCCGGGGGGTTTGACACCGGGGAGCTGTTTTTT. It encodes CASSLASGGFDTGELFF.